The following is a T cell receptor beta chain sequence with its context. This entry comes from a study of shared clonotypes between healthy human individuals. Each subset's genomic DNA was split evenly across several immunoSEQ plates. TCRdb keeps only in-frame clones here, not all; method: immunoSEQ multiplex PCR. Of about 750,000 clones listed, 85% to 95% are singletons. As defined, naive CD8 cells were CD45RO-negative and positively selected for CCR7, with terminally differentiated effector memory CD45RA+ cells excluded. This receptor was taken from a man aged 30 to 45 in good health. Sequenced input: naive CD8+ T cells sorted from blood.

CDR3 DNA sequence: TGTGCCAGCAGCTTATTTCTAGCGGACGGGAGGATAGATGAGCAGTTCTTC. It is translated as CASSLFLADGRIDEQFF. The chain carries TRBV11-2 and TRBJ2-1, with TRBD2 identical over 7 bases. Unmatched junction bases numbered 15, after V lost 2 bases and J lost 8 bases. The CDR3 has 17 amino acids. Per germline, CDR1 SGHAT and CDR2 FQNNGV.